A single TCR beta chain is shown here with its context. Antigen: not known. The sample comes from a study of shared clonotypes between healthy human individuals. Overall study findings and caveats: A generally larger estimated richness was seen in naive subsets than in memory subsets.

The method was immunoSEQ multiplex PCR; TCRdb's version includes in-frame clones alone and lacks a portion of them. The table includes some 1.4 million clones, around 95% detected once. The germline V gene has CDR1 SGHRS and CDR2 YFSETQ. Trimming shortened V by 1 base and J by 0 bases, and 4 bases separated the two germline ends. The CDR3 is 13 residues long. The source material was naive CD4+ T cells sorted from blood. The subset here: CD45RA+ positively selected. The chain recombines TRBV5-1 with TRBJ2-5; D gene ambiguous. The sequence derives from a man aged 30 to 45 in good health. For the CDR3, the DNA is TGCGCCAGCAGCTTGATGGACCAAGAGACCCAGTACTTC. It codes for CASSLMDQETQYF.